The rows below give T cell receptor beta chains drawn from one sample of a study of PD-L1 blockade in urothelial cancer. This table comes from immunoSEQ multiplex PCR, and its TCRdb copy is limited to in-frame clones, with some not included. The profile covers approximately 32,000 clones, with over 75% appearing a single time and around 3.7% taken by the ten largest. The sample consisted of PBMCs, taken around atezolizumab (anti-PD-L1) treatment. Receptors originate from a man in his sixties or seventies with urothelial cancer. Both conserved end residues are trimmed from each CDR3. Fields, in order: V gene, clone size, J gene, CDR3 protein. Size is stated for part of the rows, as once, few or many counts, or as a class when the clone is expanded.

>TRBV29-1|NA|TRBJ1-1
SVVDTRAF
>TRBV11-3|NA|TRBJ2-1
ASSAGLAYNEQF
>TRBV9|NA|TRBJ2-7
ASSVDGGGTYEQY
>TRBV5-1|NA|TRBJ2-2
ASSLVQGNTGELF
>TRBV7-2|NA|TRBJ2-7
ASSLGGSGNLYEQY
>TRBV9|NA|TRBJ1-2
ASSVGTGRGGYT
>TRBV4-1|NA|TRBJ2-3
ASSRRNAGADTQY
>TRBV27|NA|TRBJ1-3
ASSLSPQGSGNTIY
>TRBV5-1|few|TRBJ2-7
ASSLEEGRSEQY
>TRBV29-1|NA|TRBJ2-6
SVGTKSSGANVLT
>TRBV5-1|NA|TRBJ2-3
ASSLALAGADTQY
>TRBV6-1|NA|TRBJ2-7
ASSRTSGTYEQY
>TRBV6-5|NA|TRBJ2-7
ASSQGASLSEQY
>TRBV4-3|few|TRBJ2-3
ASSQSLGGTQY
>TRBV9|NA|TRBJ2-2
ASSAFVTGELF
>TRBV7-2|NA|TRBJ2-3
ASSLGQGATDTQY
>TRBV11-2|NA|TRBJ2-4
ASSPTGAKNIQY
>TRBV19|once|TRBJ1-2
ASSARDSEGYGYT
>TRBV27|NA|TRBJ1-5
ASSLTAGTSQPQH
>TRBV11-2|NA|TRBJ1-2
ASSSARGNYGYT
>TRBV7-9|NA|TRBJ1-1
ASSSGQGGDTEAF
>TRBV28|NA|TRBJ1-2
ASSSPGQGAFNYGYT
>TRBV7-3|NA|TRBJ2-5
ASSLGPAGGQETQY
>TRBV6-5|NA|TRBJ1-4
ASSYGGDEKLF
>TRBV27|NA|TRBJ2-7
ASSPRTGKEGEQY
>TRBV20-1|NA|TRBJ2-3
SASDKTQY
>TRBV4-3|NA|TRBJ1-1
ASSQDQGAGTEAF
>TRBV28|NA|TRBJ1-1
ASSLVQVTEAF
>TRBV5-1|few|TRBJ2-2
ASSVTSGTAGELF
>TRBV7-6|NA|TRBJ2-5
ASSLSGETQY
>TRBV2|NA|TRBJ1-2
ASSRSGANVNYGYT
>TRBV4-3|NA|TRBJ2-7
ASSYRDRGSYEQY
>TRBV4-2|NA|TRBJ2-2
ASSQDPSANTGELF
>TRBV5-1|NA|TRBJ2-5
ASSLMGTRETQY
>TRBV5-4|NA|TRBJ2-5
ASSLVGAQETQY
>TRBV7-3|NA|TRBJ2-2
ASSPRLAANTGELF
>TRBV5-1|NA|TRBJ2-2
ASSPLLSGELF
>TRBV2|NA|TRBJ1-5
ASGRATSNQPQH
>TRBV4-2|few|TRBJ1-1
ASSQDIVGRAF
>TRBV28|NA|TRBJ1-1
ASSFEYTEAF
>TRBV28|NA|TRBJ2-7
AIQGSAYEQY
>TRBV5-6|few|TRBJ2-2
ASSQGAGGELF
>TRBV28|NA|TRBJ2-3
ASSSTTSGSTDTQY
>TRBV19|NA|TRBJ1-5
ASSALGNQPQH
>TRBV28|NA|TRBJ2-3
ASSFGREGTDTQY
>TRBV5-1|few|TRBJ2-3
ASSPGGSGRLDTQY
>TRBV4-2|NA|TRBJ2-1
ASSQDLRERQF
>TRBV6-5|NA|TRBJ2-7
ASSYRRGYEQY
>TRBV2|NA|TRBJ1-2
ASSLSFGDITHSYT
>TRBV29-1|few|TRBJ1-4
SVVLRGADEKLF
>TRBV4-1|NA|TRBJ1-5
ASSQVQTASNQPQH
>TRBV6-1|NA|TRBJ1-5
ASSDTGLGSQPQH
>TRBV21-1|NA|TRBJ2-7
ASTFSRTAYEQY
>TRBV7-2|NA|TRBJ1-6
ASSIQGGNSPLH
>TRBV28|NA|TRBJ2-3
ASRTLGPEGTDTQY
>TRBV7-6|NA|TRBJ2-5
ASSSGQILARGETQY
>TRBV11-1|NA|TRBJ2-7
ASSFGQGFNEQY
>TRBV18|NA|TRBJ2-1
ASSPQGVDEQF
>TRBV15|once|TRBJ2-1
ATSQTDRGTNEQF